This T cell receptor beta chain was sequenced in a study of cytomegalovirus exposure and HLA in healthy donors. PCR amplification relied on 60 Vbeta primers (plus 13 Jbeta primers). The table came from immunoSEQ multiplex PCR; TCRdb's copy has only in-frame clones and leaves some out. Of tens of thousands of clones listed, approximately 79% are singletons. J was trimmed by 7 bases and V by 5 bases; bases with no gene match: 18. The germline gives CDR1 SGHAT, CDR2 FQNNGV. This CDR3 contains 17 residues. This receptor was taken from a woman aged 40 to 55 in good health and CMV-seropositive. This sequence joins TRBV11-2 and TRBJ1-1, with 8 bases fitting TRBD1. Specimen: PBMCs. CDR3: CASSLAGQGPSPLEAFF. The CDR3 DNA sequence: TGTGCCAGCAGCCTAGCCGGACAGGGCCCCTCGCCCCTTGAAGCTTTCTTT.